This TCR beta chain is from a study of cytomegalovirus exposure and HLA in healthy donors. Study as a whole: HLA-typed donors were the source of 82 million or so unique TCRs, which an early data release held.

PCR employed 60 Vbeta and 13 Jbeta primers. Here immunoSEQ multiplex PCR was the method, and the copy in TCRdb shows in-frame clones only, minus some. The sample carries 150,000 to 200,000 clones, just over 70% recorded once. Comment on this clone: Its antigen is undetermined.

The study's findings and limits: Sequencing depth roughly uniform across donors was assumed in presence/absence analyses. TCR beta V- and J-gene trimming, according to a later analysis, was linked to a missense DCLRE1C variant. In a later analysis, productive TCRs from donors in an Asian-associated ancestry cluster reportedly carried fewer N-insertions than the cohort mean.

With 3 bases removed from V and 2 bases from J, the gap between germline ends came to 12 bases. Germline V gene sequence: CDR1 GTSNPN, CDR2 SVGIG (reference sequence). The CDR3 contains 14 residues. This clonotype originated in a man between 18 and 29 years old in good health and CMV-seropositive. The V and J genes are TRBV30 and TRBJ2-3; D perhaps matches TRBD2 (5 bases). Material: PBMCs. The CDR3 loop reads CAWRRSGYTDTQYF. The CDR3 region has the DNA TGTGCCTGGAGAAGATCGGGATACACAGATACGCAGTATTTT.